These 5 T cell receptor beta chains came from one sample sequenced in a study of T cell responses to AZD1222 COVID-19 vaccine. Assay: immunoSEQ multiplex PCR; the TCRdb copy retains only in-frame clones and omits some. The table shows around 190,000 clones, with over 80% occurring only once. The starting material was peripheral blood, obtained on day 0 of AZD1222 vaccination. These receptors originate from an adult in good health.

The chain links TRBV5-1 to TRBJ1-1, with 7 nucleotides matching TRBD1. The germline gives CDR1 SGHRS, CDR2 YFSETQ. Unmatched junction bases numbered 14, after V lost 4 bases and J lost 2 bases. This CDR3 spans 17 amino acids. CDR3 sequence: CASSRQGSRRRNTEAFF. The CDR3 nucleotides read TGCGCCAGCAGCAGACAGGGTTCCAGACGGCGAAACACTGAAGCTTTCTTT. The full variable domain, rest sourced from reference TRBV5-1 and TRBJ1-1, is KAGVTQTPRYLIKTRGQQVTLSCSPISGHRSVSWYQQTPGQGLQFLFEYFSETQRNKGNFPGRFSGRQFSNSRSEMNVSTLELGDSALYLCASSRQGSRRRNTEAFFGQGTRLTVV.

On this clone: The same CDR3 can be traced to other DNA sequences in this sample. The chain is built from TRBV6-5 and TRBJ1-2; no clear D gene. The CDR3 loop spans 15 amino acids. Germline V gives CDR1 MNHEY, CDR2 SVGAGI. V was pared by 7 bases and J by 0 bases, with 15 bases between. The CDR3 protein is CASTPSGLANYGYTF. The CDR3 coding sequence is TGTGCCAGCACACCCTCAGGTCTAGCTAACTATGGCTACACCTTC.

This chain connects TRBV19 to TRBJ1-6; 8 bases fit TRBD1. CDR1 and CDR2 from the germline V gene are LNHDA and SQIVND (reference sequence). The J segment lost 4 bases and the V segment lost 3 bases, leaving 5 bases of the junction unmatched. The CDR3 covers 16 residues. DNA for the CDR3: TGTGCCAGTAGTATCAGGGGGCCTGCTTATAATTCACCCCTCCACTTT. Protein sequence: CASSIRGPAYNSPLHF.

V usage is TRBV18 and J usage is TRBJ1-6; 8 nucleotides align to TRBD1. With V trimmed by 0 bases and J by 11 bases, 12 bases remained unmatched. The CDR3 has 17 residues. The germline V gene has CDR1 KGHSH and CDR2 LQKENI. The CDR3, as DNA: TGTGCCAGCTCACCACCTCGACCTCAGGGGGACAGGACACCCCTCCACTTT. It translates to CASSPPRPQGDRTPLHF.

The rearrangement links TRBV28 to TRBJ2-3; D not resolved. V was trimmed by 6 bases and J by 4 bases, leaving 17 bases between them. The CDR3 spans 15 residues. The germline CDR1 and CDR2 sequences are MDHEN and SYDVKM. The CDR3 DNA reads as TGTGCCAGCAGCTCTTCAGCGCTAGGGCCAGATACGCAGTATTTT. Translated, it gives CASSSSALGPDTQYF.